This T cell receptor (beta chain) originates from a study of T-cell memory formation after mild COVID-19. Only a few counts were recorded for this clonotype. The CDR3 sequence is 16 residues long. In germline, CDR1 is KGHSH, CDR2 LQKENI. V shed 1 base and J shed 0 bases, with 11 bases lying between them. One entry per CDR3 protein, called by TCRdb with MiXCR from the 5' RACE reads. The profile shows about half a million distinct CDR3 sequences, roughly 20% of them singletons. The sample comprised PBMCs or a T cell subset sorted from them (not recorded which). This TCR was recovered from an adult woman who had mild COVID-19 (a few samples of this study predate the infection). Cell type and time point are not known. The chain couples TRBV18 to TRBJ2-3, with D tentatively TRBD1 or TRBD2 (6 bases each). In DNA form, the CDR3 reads TGTGCCAGCTCACCACAGGGGGGAGGAAGCACAGATACGCAGTATTTT. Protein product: CASSPQGGGSTDTQYF. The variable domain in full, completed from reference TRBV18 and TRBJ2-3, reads NAGVMQNPRHLVRRRGQEARLRCSPMKGHSHVYWYRQLPEEGLKFMVYLQKENIIDESGMPKERFSAEFPKEGPSILRIQQVVRGDSAAYFCASSPQGGGSTDTQYFGPGTRLTVL.